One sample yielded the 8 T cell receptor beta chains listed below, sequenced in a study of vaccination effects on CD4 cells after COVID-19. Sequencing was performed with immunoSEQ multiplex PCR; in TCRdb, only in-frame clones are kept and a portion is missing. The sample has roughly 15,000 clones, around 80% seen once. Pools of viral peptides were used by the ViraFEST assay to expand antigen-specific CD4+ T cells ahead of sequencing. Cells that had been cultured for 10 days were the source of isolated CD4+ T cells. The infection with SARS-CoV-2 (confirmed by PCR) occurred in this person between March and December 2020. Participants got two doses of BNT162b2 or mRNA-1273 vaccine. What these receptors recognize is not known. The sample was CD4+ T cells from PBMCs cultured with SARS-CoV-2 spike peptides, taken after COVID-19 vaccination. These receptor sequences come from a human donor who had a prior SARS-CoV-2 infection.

CDR3 in amino acids: CASSSNMGLRPRQETQYF. CDR3 sequence (DNA): TGTGCCAGCAGCTCTAACATGGGCCTTCGACCACGGCAAGAGACCCAGTACTTC. J is TRBJ2-5 and V is TRBV5-6, with D unresolved. The CDR3 runs 18 residues. The V end lost 3 bases, the J end lost 2 bases, and 23 bases lay between the germline ends. CDR1 is SGHDT and CDR2 is YYEEEE in the germline V gene.

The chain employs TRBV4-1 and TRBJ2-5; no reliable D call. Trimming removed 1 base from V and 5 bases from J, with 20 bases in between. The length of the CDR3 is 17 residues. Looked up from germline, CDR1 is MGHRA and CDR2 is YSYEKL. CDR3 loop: CASSQVGISPDEETQYF. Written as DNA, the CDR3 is TGCGCCAGCAGCCAAGTAGGAATTAGCCCCGACGAGGAGACCCAGTACTTC.

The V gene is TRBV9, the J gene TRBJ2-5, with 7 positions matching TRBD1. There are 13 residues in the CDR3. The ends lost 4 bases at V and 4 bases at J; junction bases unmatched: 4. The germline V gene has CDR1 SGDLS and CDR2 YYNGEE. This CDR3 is CASSPGQLETQYF. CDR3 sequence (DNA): TGTGCCAGCAGCCCGGGACAGTTAGAGACCCAGTACTTC.

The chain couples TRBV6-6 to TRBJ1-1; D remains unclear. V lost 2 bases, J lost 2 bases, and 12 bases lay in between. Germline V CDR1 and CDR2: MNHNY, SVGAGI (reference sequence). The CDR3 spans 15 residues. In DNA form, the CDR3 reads TGTGCCAGCAGTTACAGGCTGGACGGAAACACTGAAGCTTTCTTT. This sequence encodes CASSYRLDGNTEAFF.

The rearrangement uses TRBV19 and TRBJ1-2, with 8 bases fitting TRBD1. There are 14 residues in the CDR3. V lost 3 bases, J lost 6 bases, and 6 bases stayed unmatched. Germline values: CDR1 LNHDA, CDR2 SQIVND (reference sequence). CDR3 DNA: TGTGCCAGTAGTATCACGGGACAGGCCAATGGCTACACCTTC. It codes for CASSITGQANGYTF.

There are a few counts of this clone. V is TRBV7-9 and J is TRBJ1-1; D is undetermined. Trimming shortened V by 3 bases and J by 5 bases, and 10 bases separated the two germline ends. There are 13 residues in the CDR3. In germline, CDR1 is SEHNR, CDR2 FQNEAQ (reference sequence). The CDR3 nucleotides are TGTGCCAGCAGCTTTCTATTCAGAACTGAAGCTTTCTTT. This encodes CASSFLFRTEAFF.

CDR3 amino acids: CASSLVSGRRHEQFF. Here the CDR3 DNA reads TGTGCCAGCAGCTTAGTCAGCGGGAGGCGTCATGAGCAGTTCTTC. This chain links TRBV7-2 with TRBJ2-1; 9 bases match TRBD2. V was clipped by 1 base and J by 8 bases; unmatched bases: 6. Germline lookup yields CDR1 SGHTA and CDR2 FQGNSA. The CDR3 has 15 residues.

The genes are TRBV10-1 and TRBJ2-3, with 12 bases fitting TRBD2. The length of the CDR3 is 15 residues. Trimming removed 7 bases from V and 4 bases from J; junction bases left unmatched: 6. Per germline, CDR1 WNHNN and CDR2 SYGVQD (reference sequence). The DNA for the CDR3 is TGCGCCAGCACCCTACTAGCGGGGGGACCAGATACGCAGTATTTT. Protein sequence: CASTLLAGGPDTQYF.